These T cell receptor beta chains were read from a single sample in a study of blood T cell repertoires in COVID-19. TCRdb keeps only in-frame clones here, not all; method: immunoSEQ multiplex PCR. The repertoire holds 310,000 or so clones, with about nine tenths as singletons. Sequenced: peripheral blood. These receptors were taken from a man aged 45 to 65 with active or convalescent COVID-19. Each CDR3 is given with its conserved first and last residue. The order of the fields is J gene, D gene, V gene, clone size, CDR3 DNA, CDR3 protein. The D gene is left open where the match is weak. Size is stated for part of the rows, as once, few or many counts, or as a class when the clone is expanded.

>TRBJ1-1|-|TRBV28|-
TGTGCCAGCAGTTTTATAAGCGGTTACGGGAACACTGAAGCTTTCTTT
CASSFISGYGNTEAFF
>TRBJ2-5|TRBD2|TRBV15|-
TGTGCCACCAGCAGAGGTGCTACTAGCGGGGGCCGGGGAGAGACCCAGTACTTC
CATSRGATSGGRGETQYF
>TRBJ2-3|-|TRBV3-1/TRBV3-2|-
TGTGCCAGCAGCCAATTTCCCAGCGGGGATACGCAGTATTTT
CASSQFPSGDTQYF
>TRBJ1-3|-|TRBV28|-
TGTGCCAGCAGTTTACCGGCCATTGGAGACACCATATATTTT
CASSLPAIGDTIYF
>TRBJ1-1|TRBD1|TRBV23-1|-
TGCGCCAGCAGTCATTTGACAGGGATGAACACTGAAGCTTTCTTT
CASSHLTGMNTEAFF
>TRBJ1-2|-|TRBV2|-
TGTGCCAGCAGTGTGTACAGAACTAACTATGGCTACACCTTC
CASSVYRTNYGYTF
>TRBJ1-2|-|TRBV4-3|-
TGCGCCAGCAGCCTTGGGACAAGCGGCTACACCTTC
CASSLGTSGYTF
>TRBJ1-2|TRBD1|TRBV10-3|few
TGTGCCATCAGAGGGACAGGGGAATCCTATGGCTACACCTTC
CAIRGTGESYGYTF
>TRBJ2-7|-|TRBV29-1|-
TGCAGCGTTGAAATGGCAGGTCTAAGGGAGCAGTACTTC
CSVEMAGLREQYF
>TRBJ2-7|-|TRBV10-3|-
TGTGCCATCAGCCCCGCAGGGCGAAACTACGAGCAGTACTTC
CAISPAGRNYEQYF
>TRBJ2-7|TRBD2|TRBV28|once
TGTGCCAGCAGTTTATTGCTCCGGACTAGCGGAGATTACTACGAGCAGTACTTC
CASSLLLRTSGDYYEQYF
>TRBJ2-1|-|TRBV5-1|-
TGCGCCAGCAGCTTGGAAAGGAGCCACAATGAGCAGTTCTTC
CASSLERSHNEQFF
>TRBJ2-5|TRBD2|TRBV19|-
TGTGCCAGTAGTACAAGTAGCGGGAGAGGCGAGACCCAGTACTTC
CASSTSSGRGETQYF
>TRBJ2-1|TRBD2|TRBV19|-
TGTGCCAGTCGTGAGGCTAGCGGGAGTTCAAGGAATGAGCAGTTCTTC
CASREASGSSRNEQFF
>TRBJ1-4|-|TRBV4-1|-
TGCGCCAGCAGCCAAGATGTGGAGGGAAAACTGTTTTTT
CASSQDVEGKLFF
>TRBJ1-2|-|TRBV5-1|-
TGCGCCAGCAGCGGCACACAGGCGTACTATGGCTACACCTTC
CASSGTQAYYGYTF
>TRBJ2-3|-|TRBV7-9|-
TGTGCCAGCAGCCCTCGGGCAGATACGCAGTATTTT
CASSPRADTQYF
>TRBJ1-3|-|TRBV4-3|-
TGCGCCAGCAGCCACACGACCTCGTCGGGGGACACCATATATTTT
CASSHTTSSGDTIYF
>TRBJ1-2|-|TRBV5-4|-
TGTGCCAGCAGCTTCAAACCTTGGGGGCGAAGCCTCCCTCAAGACACCTTC
CASSFKPWGRSLPQDTF
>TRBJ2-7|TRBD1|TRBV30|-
TGTGCCTGGAGTGACCCCGGGACAGGGGTCGAGCAGTACTTC
CAWSDPGTGVEQYF
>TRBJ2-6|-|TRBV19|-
TGTGCCAGTAGTACTTCCCGAAGACAGTTCTCTGGGGCCAACGTCCTGACTTTC
CASSTSRRQFSGANVLTF
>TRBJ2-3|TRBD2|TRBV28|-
TGTGCCAGCAGTCCCCCGGGGGACTATCGAAATACGCAGTATTTT
CASSPPGDYRNTQYF
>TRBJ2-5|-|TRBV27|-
TGTGCCAGCAGTTTGTACAGGGATGAAGAGACCCAGTACTTC
CASSLYRDEETQYF
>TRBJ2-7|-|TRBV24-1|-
TGTGCCACCAGTGACTCGGGAGTTAACTACGAGCAGTACTTC
CATSDSGVNYEQYF
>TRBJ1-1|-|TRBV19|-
TGTGCCAGTAGTATAGCAGGTACAGGTGAAGCTTTCTTT
CASSIAGTGEAFF
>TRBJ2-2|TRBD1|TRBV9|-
TGTGCCAGCAGCTTAGGTGGGACAGATAACACCGGGGAGCTGTTTTTT
CASSLGGTDNTGELFF
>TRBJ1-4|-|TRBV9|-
TGTGCCAGCAGCGTAGCTGGAACAGCTAATGAAAAACTGTTTTTT
CASSVAGTANEKLFF
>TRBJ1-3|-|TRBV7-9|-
TGTGCCAGCAGCTTAGGCAGGGCTTCTGGAAACACCATATATTTT
CASSLGRASGNTIYF
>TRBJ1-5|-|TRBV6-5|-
TGTGCCAGCAGTTACGTCTCGGGTGGCAATCAGCCCCAGCATTTT
CASSYVSGGNQPQHF
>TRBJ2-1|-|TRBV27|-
TGTGCCAGCAGCCTTAATCCGAGGCAGGGGACCCGTAATGAGCAGTTCTTC
CASSLNPRQGTRNEQFF
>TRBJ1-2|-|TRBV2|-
TGTGCCAGCAGTGATGAGGCACTGTATGGCTACACCTTC
CASSDEALYGYTF
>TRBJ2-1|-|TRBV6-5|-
TGTGCCAGCAACTCTCCATCCCTTAAAGCGTTCTTC
CASNSPSLKAFF
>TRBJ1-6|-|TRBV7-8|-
TGTGCCAGCAGCCGAGGACAGTGGGATTCACCCCTCCACTTT
CASSRGQWDSPLHF
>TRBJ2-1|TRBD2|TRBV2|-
TGTGCCAGCAGTGATTCTAGCGGGAGATCCGGAGAGCAGTTCTTC
CASSDSSGRSGEQFF
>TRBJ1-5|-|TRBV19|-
TGTGCCACAACCGGGCAGGGTGATCAGCCCCAGCATTTT
CATTGQGDQPQHF
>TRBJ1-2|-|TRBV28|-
TGTGCCAGCAGTTTTGCAGGGCCCTCTAACTATGGCTACACCTTC
CASSFAGPSNYGYTF
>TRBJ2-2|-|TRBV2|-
TGTGCCAGCAGTGAAGGAAACACATGGGCCAAGTCGAACACCGGGGAGCTGTTTTTT
CASSEGNTWAKSNTGELFF
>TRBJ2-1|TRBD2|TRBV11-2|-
TGTGCCAGCACCCCTCGGGGGGACTACAGCTCCTACAATGAGCAGTTCTTC
CASTPRGDYSSYNEQFF
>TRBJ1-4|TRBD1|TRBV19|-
TGTGCCAGTAGTCCCCGGGACAGTCGGGAAAAACTGTTTTTT
CASSPRDSREKLFF
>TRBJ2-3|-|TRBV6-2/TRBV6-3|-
TGTGCCAGCAGTTACGATCCAGGGGGCACAGATACGCAGTATTTT
CASSYDPGGTDTQYF
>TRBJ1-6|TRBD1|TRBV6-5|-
TGTGCCAGCAGTTACAACAGGGGAAGGGGGTATTCACCCCTCCACTTT
CASSYNRGRGYSPLHF
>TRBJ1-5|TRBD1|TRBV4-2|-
TGTGCCAGCAGCCTAACCTCGACAGGGGGCAATCAGCCCCAGCATTTT
CASSLTSTGGNQPQHF
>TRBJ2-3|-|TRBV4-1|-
TGCGCCAGCAGCCAAAGAGCTAATACCCCCGCCCTCCCAGATACGCAGTATTTT
CASSQRANTPALPDTQYF
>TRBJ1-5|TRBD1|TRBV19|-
TGTGCCAGTAGTGCGACAGGGGGCGGTCAGCCCCAGCATTTT
CASSATGGGQPQHF
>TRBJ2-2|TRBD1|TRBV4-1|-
TGCGCCAGCAGCCACGGACAGGGTTTTGGCACCGGGGAGCTGTTTTTT
CASSHGQGFGTGELFF
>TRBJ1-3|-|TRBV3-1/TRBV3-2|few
TGTGCCAGCAGCCAAGATTTTACAGGAACGTTCTCTGGAAACACCATATATTTT
CASSQDFTGTFSGNTIYF
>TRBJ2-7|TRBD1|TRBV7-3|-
TGTGCCAGCAGCTTAATGCCGACAGGGCGCTACGAGCAGTACTTC
CASSLMPTGRYEQYF
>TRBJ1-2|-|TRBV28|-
TGTGCCAGCAGTTTCCACGGTGGCTACACCTTC
CASSFHGGYTF
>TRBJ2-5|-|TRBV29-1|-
TGCAGCGTTGATCCTAGCCGGGTAATGGGGACCCAGTACTTC
CSVDPSRVMGTQYF
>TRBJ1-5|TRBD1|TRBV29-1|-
TGCAGCGCCACAGGGGGCGTCAATCAGCCCCAGCATTTT
CSATGGVNQPQHF
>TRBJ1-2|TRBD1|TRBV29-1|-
TGCAGCGTTCTGACAGGGCCCCCCGATGGCTACACCTTC
CSVLTGPPDGYTF
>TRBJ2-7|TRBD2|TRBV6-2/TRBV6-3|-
TGTGCCAGCAGTTTTAGCGGGGGGAGAAATGAGCAGTACTTC
CASSFSGGRNEQYF
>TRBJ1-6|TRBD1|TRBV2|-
TGTGCCAGTCTACAGGGGACTAATTCACCCCTCCACTTT
CASLQGTNSPLHF
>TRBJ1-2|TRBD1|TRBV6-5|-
TGTGCCAGCAGAGACAGGGGGGACTATGGCTACACCTTC
CASRDRGDYGYTF
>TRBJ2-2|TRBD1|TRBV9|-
TGTGCCAGCAGCGTAGTGGGACAGGGGGGCACCGGGGAGCTGTTTTTT
CASSVVGQGGTGELFF
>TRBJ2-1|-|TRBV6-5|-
TGTGCCAGCAGTTACCTAGATGAGCAGTTCTTC
CASSYLDEQFF
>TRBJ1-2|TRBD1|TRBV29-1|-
TGCAGCGTTGCCCCGGGACAGGGAATCTATGGCTACACCTTC
CSVAPGQGIYGYTF